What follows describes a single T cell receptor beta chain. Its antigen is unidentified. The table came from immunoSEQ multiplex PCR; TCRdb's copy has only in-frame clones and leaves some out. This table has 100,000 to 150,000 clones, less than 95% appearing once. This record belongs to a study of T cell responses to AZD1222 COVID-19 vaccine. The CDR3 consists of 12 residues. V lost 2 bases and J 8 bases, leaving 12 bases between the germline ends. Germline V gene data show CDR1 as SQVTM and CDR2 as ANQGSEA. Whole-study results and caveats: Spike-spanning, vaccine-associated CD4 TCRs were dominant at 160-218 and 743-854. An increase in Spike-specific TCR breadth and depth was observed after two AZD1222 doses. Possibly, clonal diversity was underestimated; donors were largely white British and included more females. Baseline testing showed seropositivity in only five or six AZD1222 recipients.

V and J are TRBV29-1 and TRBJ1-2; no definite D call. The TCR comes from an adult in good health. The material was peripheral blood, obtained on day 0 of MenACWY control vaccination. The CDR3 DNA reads TGCAGCGTTGAAAATGGTCGATCAGGCTACACCTTC. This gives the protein CSVENGRSGYTF. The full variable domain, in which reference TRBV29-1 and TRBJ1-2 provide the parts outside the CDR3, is SAVISQKPSRDICQRGTSLTIQCQVDSQVTMMFWYRQQPGQSLTLIATANQGSEATYESGFVIDKFPISRPNLTFSTLTVSNMSPEDSSIYLCSVENGRSGYTFGSGTRLTVV.